These 15 T cell receptor beta chains came from one sample sequenced in a study of T cells in Graves' hyperthyroidism and ophthalmopathy. RNA transcripts yielded amplified TCR beta CDR3 regions. TCR CDR3 underwent first-round RT-PCR with the HTBI primer set. TCRdb called the multiplex PCR reads again in MiXCR, with one record for every CDR3 protein. Of 800,000 or so distinct CDR3 sequences in the sample, 35% to 40% were seen once. The specimen sequenced was blood. The receptor source for this set is a man between 18 and 35 years old with Graves' hyperthyroidism.

The chain recombines TRBV19 with TRBJ2-7; 8 bases are a match to TRBD2. There are 14 residues in the CDR3. The germline gives CDR1 LNHDA, CDR2 SQIVND (reference sequence). Germline trimming cut 11 bases from V and 7 bases from J; bases unmatched to any gene: 16. CDR3 nucleotide sequence: TGTGCCTGGAGCCTCCCGGGGGGGACCCTGGAGCAGTACTTC. This gives the protein CAWSLPGGTLEQYF.

This clonotype was counted ten times or more. The chain is built from TRBV29-1 and TRBJ2-6, with 8 bases identical to TRBD1. The trim removed 6 bases at V and 0 bases at J, leaving 10 bases unmatched. The CDR3 length is 17 residues. Germline V gives CDR1 SQVTM, CDR2 ANQGSEA. The CDR3 nucleotides are TGCAGCGTGGCCCGGGACAGGACTCCCTCTGGGGCCAACGTCCTGACTTTC. Encoded protein: CSVARDRTPSGANVLTF.

This clonotype was recorded at least ten times. The chain employs TRBV2 and TRBJ2-7, with 8 bases identical to TRBD2. The CDR3 is made up of 14 amino acids. Germline assignment: CDR1 SNHLY and CDR2 FYNNEI. Losses at the gene ends were 6 bases for V and 1 base for J; bases not matched to a gene: 5. CDR3 in DNA: TGTGCCAGCAGATCTAGCGGGCGATCCTACGAGCAGTACTTC. Translating it yields CASRSSGRSYEQYF.

The table lists this clonotype with many counts. The rearrangement uses TRBV15 and TRBJ1-2; 7 bases map to TRBD1. This CDR3 region has 13 residues. Germline-derived CDR1 and CDR2 are LNHNV and YYDKDF (reference sequence). In nucleotides, the CDR3 is TGTGCAATCTCAACGGGGACAGTCTATGGCTACACCTTC. This encodes CAISTGTVYGYTF.

For this clonotype: Likely a read error: the CDR3 ends without its conserved phenylalanine or tryptophan. The limits of the CDR3 on the DNA are not certain, so only TCRdb's listed CDR3 is given. The chain couples TRBV7-2 to TRBJ1-1; the D call of TRBD1 is as the table states it, not checked on the DNA. Germline loops: CDR1 SGHTA, CDR2 FQGNSA. Counting both end residues, the CDR3 totals 12 amino acids. CDR3 sequence reads: CASSLSDLGTAH.

This clonotype turned up a few times. The V gene is TRBV7-2, the J gene TRBJ1-6; the D gene is possibly TRBD1 (5 bases). Per the germline V gene, CDR1 is SGHTA and CDR2 is FQGNSA. V was clipped by 5 bases and J by 0 bases, with 14 bases between them. This CDR3 has 17 residues. In DNA form, the CDR3 reads TGTGCCAGCAGCCGATTACAGGACCCCTCCTATAATTCACCCCTCCACTTT. It codes for CASSRLQDPSYNSPLHF. Supplemented by reference TRBV7-2 and TRBJ1-6, the full variable domain reads GAGVSQSPSNKVTEKGKDVELRCDPISGHTALYWYRQSLGQGLEFLIYFQGNSAPDKSGLPSDRFSAERTGGSVSTLTIQRTQQEDSAVYLCASSRLQDPSYNSPLHFGNGTRLTVT.

There are many counts of this clonotype. This sequence joins TRBV29-1 and TRBJ1-3; D is undetermined. Germline V CDR1 and CDR2: SQVTM, ANQGSEA. The V end was cut by 4 bases, the J end by 3 bases, with 4 bases between. The CDR3 is made up of 11 amino acids. CDR3 region: CSVVDGNTIYF. In nucleotides, the CDR3 is TGCAGCGTTGTCGATGGAAACACCATATATTTT. Filled out from reference TRBV29-1 and TRBJ1-3, the complete variable domain reads SAVISQKPSRDICQRGTSLTIQCQVDSQVTMMFWYRQQPGQSLTLIATANQGSEATYESGFVIDKFPISRPNLTFSTLTVSNMSPEDSSIYLCSVVDGNTIYFGEGSWLTVV.

This clonotype occurred many times. The chain couples TRBV12-3 or TRBV12-4 to TRBJ2-2, with a weak D call TRBD1 (5 bases). The V end lost 6 bases, the J end lost 5 bases, and 10 bases lay between the germline ends. This CDR3 is 13 amino acids long. CDR3 amino acids: CASSSAGTGELFF. The CDR3 DNA is TGTGCCAGCAGCTCAGCAGGGACCGGGGAGCTGTTTTTT.

V usage is TRBV25-1 and J usage is TRBJ1-5; 7 nucleotides line up with TRBD1. J lost 2 bases, V lost 3 bases, and 4 bases had no gene match. CDR3 length equals 15 residues. Germline V gene lookup returns CDR1 MGHDK and CDR2 SYGVNS. DNA for the CDR3: TGTGCCAGCAGTGATTCAGGGGGTGGCAATCAGCCCCAGCATTTT. Residues: CASSDSGGGNQPQHF.

This clonotype was recorded a few times. This chain links TRBV2 with TRBJ2-2; 9 bases are shared with TRBD2. Per the germline V gene, CDR1 is SNHLY and CDR2 is FYNNEI. The CDR3 consists of 15 residues. Trimming at V came to 2 bases and at J to 6 bases, leaving 4 bases not matched to a gene. The CDR3 DNA is TGTGCCAGCAGTGAACTAGCGGGAATCGCCGGGGAGCTGTTTTTT. Translation: CASSELAGIAGELFF.

For this clonotype: This CDR3 is missing its conserved last phenylalanine or tryptophan, likely due to a read error. The CDR3 coding sequence is TGTGCCACCGGACAGGGCGAGACCCAGTACCTC. Translating it yields CATGQGETQYL. The V gene is TRBV7-2, the J gene TRBJ2-5, with 8 bases matching TRBD1. CDR3 length: 11 residues. CDR1 is SGHTA and CDR2 is FQGNSA in the germline V gene. The trim removed 10 bases at V and 5 bases at J, leaving 3 bases unmatched.

This clonotype was found a few times. The genes are TRBV20-1 and TRBJ1-5, with 9 bases identical to TRBD1. Germline V lookup: CDR1 DFQATT, CDR2 SNEGSKA (reference sequence). The CDR3 runs 14 residues. V lost 3 bases, J lost 5 bases, and 5 bases stayed unmatched. CDR3 nucleotides: TGCAGTGCTAGCAATGGACAGGGGCATCAGCCCCAGCATTTT. Its protein product is CSASNGQGHQPQHF.

V and J are TRBV4-1 and TRBJ2-7, with no clear D. Trimming stripped 1 base from V and 9 bases from J, with 10 bases between. The CDR3 is made up of 12 amino acids. Germline CDR1 MGHRA, CDR2 YSYEKL. For the CDR3, the DNA is TGCGCCAGCAGCCAAGCCCAGAACGGGCAGTACTTC. It yields the protein CASSQAQNGQYF.

V is TRBV20-1 and J is TRBJ2-7, with a possible D match to TRBD2 (6 bases). V dropped 3 bases and J dropped 6 bases, with 21 bases sitting between them. The length of the CDR3 is 15 residues. Looked up from germline, CDR1 is DFQATT and CDR2 is SNEGSKA (reference sequence). Here the CDR3 reads CSARDYREFHSEQYF. DNA for the CDR3: TGCAGTGCTAGGGACTACCGGGAATTTCATAGCGAGCAGTACTTC.

The chain carries TRBV9 and TRBJ2-7; no clear D gene. CDR1 SGDLS and CDR2 YYNGEE come from the germline V gene. V lost 4 bases and J lost 2, with 13 bases in between. This CDR3 spans 14 amino acids. CDR3 bases: TGTGCCAGCAGCCCCCGTCTCGGAACCTACGAGCAGTACTTC. Translated: CASSPRLGTYEQYF.